The clone carrying this T cell receptor (beta chain) was seen just once. This sample is part of a study of blood T cell repertoires in COVID-19. The assay was immunoSEQ multiplex PCR, and TCRdb's table has in-frame clones only and misses some. This sample has about 410,000 clones, with 89% found just once. The V gene lost 6 bases and the J gene lost 4 bases, with 10 bases spanning the gap. The CDR3 sequence is 13 residues long. Germline V lookup: CDR1 ENHRY, CDR2 SYGVKD. The sequence came from a woman aged 40-49 years with COVID-19, enrolled during active disease. V is TRBV10-3 and J is TRBJ1-5, with a possible D match to TRBD1 (6 bases). The sample was peripheral blood. The CDR3 here is CAIRDSPNQPQHF. CDR3 DNA: TGTGCCATCAGGGACAGCCCGAATCAGCCCCAGCATTTT.